Presented here are 21 T cell receptor beta chains from one specimen sequenced in a study of CD8 T cells in ankylosing spondylitis. Which antigens these TCRs recognize remains unknown. TCRdb analysed the 5' RACE reads with MiXCR anew, one entry per CDR3 protein. The table shows some 700,000 distinct CDR3 sequences, with under 20% occurring only once. Broader study findings: Seemingly distinctive of ankylosing spondylitis blood was a TCR beta motif formed by eight highly homologous variants.

The source material was blood, either unsorted or a sorted T cell fraction (not recorded which). The receptors shown here come from a male donor with ankylosing spondylitis.

V gene TRBV18 combines with J gene TRBJ2-6; 8 bases line up with TRBD1. Trimming at V came to 1 base and at J to 2 bases, leaving 4 bases not matched to a gene. Germline CDR1 and CDR2: KGHSH and LQKENI. The CDR3 totals 17 residues. The CDR3: CASSPLADRAGANVLTF. The CDR3 DNA reads TGTGCCAGCTCACCACTCGCGGACAGGGCTGGGGCCAACGTCCTGACTTTC. The full variable domain, its missing parts supplied by reference TRBV18 and TRBJ2-6, is NAGVMQNPRHLVRRRGQEARLRCSPMKGHSHVYWYRQLPEEGLKFMVYLQKENIIDESGMPKERFSAEFPKEGPSILRIQQVVRGDSAAYFCASSPLADRAGANVLTFGAGSRLTVL.

The V call is TRBV20-1, the J call TRBJ2-5; TRBD1 might be the D (6 bases). The CDR3 sequence is 14 residues long. Germline V gene sequence: CDR1 DFQATT, CDR2 SNEGSKA (reference sequence). The V end lost 1 base, the J end lost 1 base, and 10 bases lay between the germline ends. CDR3 region: CSARGDTTQETQYF. The CDR3 DNA follows: TGCAGTGCTAGAGGGGACACGACCCAAGAGACCCAGTACTTC.

This clonotype occurred a few times. This chain connects TRBV10-3 to TRBJ2-3; 12 nucleotides agree with TRBD2. CDR1 is ENHRY and CDR2 is SYGVKD in the germline V gene. This CDR3 has 17 amino acids. Losses at the gene ends were 5 bases for V and 1 base for J; bases not matched to a gene: 7. CDR3 bases: TGTGCCATCAGTCTTCTAGCGGGGGGGCCGGGCACAGATACGCAGTATTTT. As protein: CAISLLAGGPGTDTQYF.

There are a few counts of this clonotype. The chain links TRBV12-3 or TRBV12-4 to TRBJ1-1, with TRBD1 matching over 9 bases. The length of the CDR3 is 14 residues. The V and J ends lost 5 bases and 9 bases, in that order; junction bases with no gene match: 10. CDR3 in DNA: TGTGCCAGCAGTACATCCGGGACAGGGTCGAAAGCTTTCTTT. It yields the protein CASSTSGTGSKAFF.

The table lists this clonotype with a few counts. This sequence joins TRBV12-3 or TRBV12-4 and TRBJ2-7, with D hard to call. The V end was cut by 1 base, the J end by 7 bases, with 14 bases between. The CDR3 runs 14 residues. CDR3 in DNA: TGTGCCAGCAGTTTAGTTCTTCTCCCTCTAGAGCAGTACTTC. Amino acid sequence: CASSLVLLPLEQYF.

The rearrangement joins TRBV11-1 to TRBJ2-1; 11 nucleotides match TRBD2. From germline, CDR1 is SGHAT and CDR2 FQDESV (reference sequence). After removal of 5 bases from V and 13 bases from J, the junction contained 4 bases not matched to a gene. This CDR3 has 12 amino acids. CDR3 nucleotide sequence: TGTGCCAGCAGCGTGGGACTAGCGGAACAGTTCTTC. It translates to CASSVGLAEQFF.

This chain links TRBV19 with TRBJ2-1; tentative D call: TRBD1 (5 bases). The CDR3 length is 15 residues. Germline-derived CDR1 and CDR2 are LNHDA and SQIVND (reference sequence). V lost 6 bases to trimming and J lost 9 bases, with 21 bases between them. The CDR3 loop reads CASREGAQFNAEQFF. The CDR3 region has the DNA TGTGCCAGTAGAGAAGGGGCACAGTTTAACGCTGAGCAGTTCTTC.

The rearrangement uses TRBV29-1 and TRBJ2-1; D unclear. Trimming took off 4 bases at V and 0 bases at J, with 10 bases between the two ends. The CDR3 contains 14 residues. Looked up from germline, CDR1 is SQVTM and CDR2 is ANQGSEA. CDR3 region: CSVAERYSYNEQFF. The CDR3 coding sequence is TGCAGCGTTGCCGAGCGTTACTCCTACAATGAGCAGTTCTTC.

J is TRBJ1-1 and V is TRBV7-9, with D possibly TRBD1 on 6 matching bases. V shed 5 bases and J shed 6 bases, with 19 bases lying between them. This CDR3 is built from 15 residues. Germline V gene data show CDR1 as SEHNR and CDR2 as FQNEAQ (reference sequence). The CDR3: CASSTTGPGYPEAFF. The CDR3 DNA reads as TGTGCCAGCAGCACAACAGGGCCAGGGTACCCTGAAGCTTTCTTT.

The chain is built from TRBV4-1 and TRBJ2-3; D is undetermined. CDR3 length: 14 amino acids. V lost 4 bases and J lost 6, with 14 bases in between. Germline V gives CDR1 MGHRA, CDR2 YSYEKL. In DNA form, the CDR3 reads TGCGCCAGCAGCCCCGTGCTCCTGAGTGATACGCAGTATTTT. Its translation: CASSPVLLSDTQYF.

The V call is TRBV4-3, the J call TRBJ2-1, with D perhaps given as TRBD1 or TRBD2 (5 bases each). Germline-derived CDR1 and CDR2 are LGHNA and YSLEER. The CDR3 has 14 residues. Trimming took off 4 bases at V and 7 bases at J, with 14 bases between the two ends. The CDR3 DNA reads as TGCGCCAGCAGCCCGGGACCGCCATTAAATGAGCAGTTCTTC. It encodes CASSPGPPLNEQFF.

In its sample, this clonotype was seen a few times. The chain links TRBV30 to TRBJ1-1; tentatively, D is TRBD1 (5 bases). From germline, CDR1 is GTSNPN and CDR2 SVGIG (reference sequence). This CDR3 comprises 11 residues. V shed 8 bases and J shed 3 bases, with 10 bases lying between them. In nucleotides, the CDR3 is TGTGCCCGTGCAGGGTACACTGAAGCTTTCTTT. This translates into CARAGYTEAFF.

The count of this clonotype is one. V usage is TRBV20-1 and J usage is TRBJ2-3; 8 nucleotides match TRBD1. The CDR3 runs to 15 residues. With 4 bases clipped from V and 0 bases from J, the junction kept 6 bases outside the gene matches. Germline values: CDR1 DFQATT, CDR2 SNEGSKA (reference sequence). Here the CDR3 reads CSATGTGPSTDTQYF. For the CDR3, the DNA is TGCAGTGCTACGGGGACAGGTCCGAGCACAGATACGCAGTATTTT.

CDR3 bases: TGTGCTAGTGGTTTGGTACTGACGGGGTTCGCCTACGAGCAGTACTTC. Protein sequence: CASGLVLTGFAYEQYF. V usage is TRBV12-5 and J usage is TRBJ2-7; maybe TRBD2 (5 bases). This CDR3 spans 16 amino acids. The ends were cut back, 0 bases at V and 2 bases at J, with 14 bases in the middle. The germline V gene encodes CDR1 LGHNT and CDR2 FRNRAP.

The J gene is TRBJ2-2, the V gene TRBV6-1; D not certain. Trimming removed 8 bases from V and 1 base from J, with 8 bases in between. The CDR3 covers 13 residues. Germline V gene lookup returns CDR1 MNHNS and CDR2 SASEGT. CDR3 nucleotides: TGTGCCAGCGGAACAGAGAACACCGGGGAGCTGTTTTTT. As protein: CASGTENTGELFF.

The chain has TRBV28 and TRBJ2-5; possible D gene TRBD1, 6 bases. Germline assignment: CDR1 MDHEN and CDR2 SYDVKM. This CDR3 is 15 amino acids long. Trimming removed 6 bases from V and 4 bases from J, with 18 bases in between. This chain's CDR3 is CASSPGWQGRETQYF. The CDR3 DNA sequence: TGTGCCAGCAGCCCGGGGTGGCAGGGGCGAGAGACCCAGTACTTC. Full variable domain (outside the CDR3, taken from reference TRBV28 and TRBJ2-5): DVKVTQSSRYLVKRTGEKVFLECVQDMDHENMFWYRQDPGLGLRLIYFSYDVKMKEKGDIPEGYSVSREKKERFSLILESASTNQTSMYLCASSPGWQGRETQYFGPGTRLLVL.

The V call is TRBV10-3, the J call TRBJ1-1, with a tentative D call TRBD1 (5 bases). CDR1 is ENHRY, CDR2 SYGVKD, per germline. This CDR3 is built from 15 residues. V was cut by 10 bases and J by 0 bases, with 18 bases left in between. The CDR3 DNA sequence: TGTGCCACCTCCCCCGAGGGGCTCATGAACACTGAAGCTTTCTTT. It specifies CATSPEGLMNTEAFF.

This clonotype was counted between two and nine times. V usage is TRBV12-3 or TRBV12-4 and J usage is TRBJ1-5; D gene unclear. The length of the CDR3 is 16 residues. V was trimmed by 5 bases and J by 3 bases, leaving 17 bases between them. CDR3 protein: CASSPQNRGYNQPQHF. CDR3 coding DNA: TGTGCCAGCAGTCCTCAAAACCGAGGCTACAATCAGCCCCAGCATTTT.

This clonotype was found once. The rearrangement joins TRBV7-2 to TRBJ2-2; no firm D call. The CDR3 length is 17 residues. Germline CDR1 is SGHTA and CDR2 is FQGNSA. V shed 4 bases and J shed 0 bases, with 15 bases lying between them. The CDR3 here is CASSSASPTANTGELFF. CDR3 coding DNA: TGTGCCAGCAGCTCAGCCAGCCCTACAGCGAACACCGGGGAGCTGTTTTTT.

The CDR3 coding sequence is TGTGCCAGCAGCTTATGGTCAGAGGCCGGGGAGCTGTTTTTT. As protein: CASSLWSEAGELFF. The chain links TRBV7-9 to TRBJ2-2; D not certain. The CDR3 extends over 14 amino acids. The germline V gene has CDR1 SEHNR and CDR2 FQNEAQ (reference sequence). The ends were cut back, 2 bases at V and 6 bases at J, with 10 bases in the middle.

This clonotype appeared a few times. V is TRBV19 and J is TRBJ2-7; 9 bases align to TRBD2. The CDR3 spans 14 residues. After removal of 6 bases from V and 4 bases from J, the junction contained 7 bases not matched to a gene. Germline V gene sequence: CDR1 LNHDA, CDR2 SQIVND (reference sequence). CDR3 in amino acids: CASRSSGSLYEQYF. CDR3 bases: TGTGCCAGTAGAAGTAGCGGGAGCTTGTACGAGCAGTACTTC.